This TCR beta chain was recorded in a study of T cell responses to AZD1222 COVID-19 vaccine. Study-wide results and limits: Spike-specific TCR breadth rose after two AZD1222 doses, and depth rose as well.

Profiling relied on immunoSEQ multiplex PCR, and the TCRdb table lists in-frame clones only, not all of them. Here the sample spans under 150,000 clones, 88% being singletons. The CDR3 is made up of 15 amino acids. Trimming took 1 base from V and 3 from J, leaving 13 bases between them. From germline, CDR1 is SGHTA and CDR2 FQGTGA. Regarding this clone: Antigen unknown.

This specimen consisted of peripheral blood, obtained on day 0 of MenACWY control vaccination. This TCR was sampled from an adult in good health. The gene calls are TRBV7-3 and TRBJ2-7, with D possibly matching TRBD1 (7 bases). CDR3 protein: CASSLMEGASYEQYF. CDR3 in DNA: TGTGCCAGCAGCTTAATGGAGGGGGCCAGCTACGAGCAGTACTTC.